This T cell receptor (beta chain) appears in the sequencing data of a study of blood T cell repertoires in COVID-19. Study-wide context: Sample material is recorded as cDNA or gDNA derived from T cells, B-cell-depleted T cells, or PBMCs.

In the source study's methods: Amplification with reference gene primers provided the estimates of nucleated cell counts. Sequenced by immunoSEQ multiplex PCR; TCRdb stores in-frame clones only, minus some. V, J and clone size derive from that table, while D and trimming were established from the DNA sequence. This table has a few hundred thousand clones, approximately 90% appearing once. The CDR3 runs to 17 residues. From germline, CDR1 is SGHVS and CDR2 FQNEAQ. The trim removed 5 bases at V and 3 bases at J, leaving 15 bases unmatched. Two consecutive negative NP/OP PCR tests, clearance, or resolved symptoms defined Cohort 3 recovery.

The receptor was isolated from a woman in her twenties or thirties who had recovered from COVID-19. The sequenced sample was PBMCs or T cells enriched from blood (not recorded which). The rearrangement joins TRBV7-8 to TRBJ1-1; the match to TRBD1 covers 7 bases. In DNA form, the CDR3 reads TGTGCCAGCAGCCAGGTCCCTACAGGGGCCCGTGACACTGAAGCTTTCTTT. It specifies CASSQVPTGARDTEAFF.